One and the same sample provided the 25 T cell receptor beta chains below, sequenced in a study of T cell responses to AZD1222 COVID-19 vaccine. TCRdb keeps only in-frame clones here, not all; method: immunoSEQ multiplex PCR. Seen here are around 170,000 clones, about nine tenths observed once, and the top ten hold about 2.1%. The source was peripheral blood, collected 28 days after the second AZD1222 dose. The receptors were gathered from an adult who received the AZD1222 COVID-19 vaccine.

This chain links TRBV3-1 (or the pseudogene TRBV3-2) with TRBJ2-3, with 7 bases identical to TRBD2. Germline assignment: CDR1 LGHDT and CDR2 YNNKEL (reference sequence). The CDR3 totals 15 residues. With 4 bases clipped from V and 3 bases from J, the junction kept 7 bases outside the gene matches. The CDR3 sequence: CASSLGGVRTDTQYF. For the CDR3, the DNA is TGTGCCAGCAGCCTGGGGGGGGTACGGACAGATACGCAGTATTTT.

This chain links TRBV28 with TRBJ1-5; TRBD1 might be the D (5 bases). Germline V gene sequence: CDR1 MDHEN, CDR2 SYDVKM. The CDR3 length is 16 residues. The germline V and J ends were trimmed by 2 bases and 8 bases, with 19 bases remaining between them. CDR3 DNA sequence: TGTGCCAGCAGTTTAGGGGGTCGGGGCCAAGGCGAGCCCCAGCATTTT. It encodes CASSLGGRGQGEPQHF.

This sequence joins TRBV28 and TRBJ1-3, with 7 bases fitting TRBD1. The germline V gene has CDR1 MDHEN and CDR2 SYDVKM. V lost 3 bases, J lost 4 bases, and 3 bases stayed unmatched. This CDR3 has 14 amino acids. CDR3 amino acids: CASSFRGYGNTIYF. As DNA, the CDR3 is TGTGCCAGCAGTTTCAGGGGGTACGGAAACACCATATATTTT. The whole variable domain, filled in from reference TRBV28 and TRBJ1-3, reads DVKVTQSSRYLVKRTGEKVFLECVQDMDHENMFWYRQDPGLGLRLIYFSYDVKMKEKGDIPEGYSVSREKKERFSLILESASTNQTSMYLCASSFRGYGNTIYFGEGSWLTVV.

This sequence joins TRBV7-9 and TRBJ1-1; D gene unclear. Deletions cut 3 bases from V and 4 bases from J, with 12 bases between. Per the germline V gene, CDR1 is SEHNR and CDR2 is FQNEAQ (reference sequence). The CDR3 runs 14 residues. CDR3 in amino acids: CASSLVLRATEAFF. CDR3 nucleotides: TGTGCCAGCAGCTTGGTTTTGAGGGCCACTGAAGCTTTCTTT.

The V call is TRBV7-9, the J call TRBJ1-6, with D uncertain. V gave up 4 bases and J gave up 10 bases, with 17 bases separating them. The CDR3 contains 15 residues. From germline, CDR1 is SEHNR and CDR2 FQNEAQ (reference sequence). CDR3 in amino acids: CASSSPLEGLSPLHF. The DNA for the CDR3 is TGTGCCAGCAGCTCGCCTCTAGAGGGATTATCACCCCTCCACTTT.

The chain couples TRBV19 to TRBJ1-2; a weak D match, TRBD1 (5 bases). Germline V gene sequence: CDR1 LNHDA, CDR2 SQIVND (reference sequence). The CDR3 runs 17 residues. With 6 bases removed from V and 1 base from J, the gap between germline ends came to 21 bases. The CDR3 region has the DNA TGTGCCAGTAGGAGGCGGGACGAGGGCGGCCATAACTATGGCTACACCTTC. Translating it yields CASRRRDEGGHNYGYTF.

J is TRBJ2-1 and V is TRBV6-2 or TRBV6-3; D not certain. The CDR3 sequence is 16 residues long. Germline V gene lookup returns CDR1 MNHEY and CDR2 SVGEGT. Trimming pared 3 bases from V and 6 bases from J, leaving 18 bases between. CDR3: CASSYWQGETSNEQFF. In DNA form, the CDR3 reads TGTGCCAGCAGTTATTGGCAAGGTGAAACGAGCAATGAGCAGTTCTTC.

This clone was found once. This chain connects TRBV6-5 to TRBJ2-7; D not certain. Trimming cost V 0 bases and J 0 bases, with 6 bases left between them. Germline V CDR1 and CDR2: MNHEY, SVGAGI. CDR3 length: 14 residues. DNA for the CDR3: TGTGCCAGCAGTTACTCGGACCGCTCCTACGAGCAGTACTTC. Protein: CASSYSDRSYEQYF.

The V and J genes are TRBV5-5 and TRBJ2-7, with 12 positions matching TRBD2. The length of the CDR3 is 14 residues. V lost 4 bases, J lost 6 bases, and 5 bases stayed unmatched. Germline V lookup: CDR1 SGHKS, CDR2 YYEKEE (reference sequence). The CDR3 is CASSVGTSGSEQYF. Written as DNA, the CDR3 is TGTGCCAGCAGCGTAGGGACTAGCGGGTCCGAGCAGTACTTC.

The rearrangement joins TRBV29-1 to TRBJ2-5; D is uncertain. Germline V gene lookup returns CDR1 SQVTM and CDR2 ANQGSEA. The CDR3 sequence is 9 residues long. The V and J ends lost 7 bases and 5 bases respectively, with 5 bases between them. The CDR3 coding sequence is TGCAGCGCCGGGGAGACCCAGTACTTC. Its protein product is CSAGETQYF.

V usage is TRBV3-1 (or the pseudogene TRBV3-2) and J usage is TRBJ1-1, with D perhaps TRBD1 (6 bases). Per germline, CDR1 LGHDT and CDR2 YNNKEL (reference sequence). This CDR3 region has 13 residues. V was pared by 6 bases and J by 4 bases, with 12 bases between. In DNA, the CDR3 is TGTGCCAGCAGACCTAGGGGGGGCACTGAAGCTTTCTTT. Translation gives CASRPRGGTEAFF.

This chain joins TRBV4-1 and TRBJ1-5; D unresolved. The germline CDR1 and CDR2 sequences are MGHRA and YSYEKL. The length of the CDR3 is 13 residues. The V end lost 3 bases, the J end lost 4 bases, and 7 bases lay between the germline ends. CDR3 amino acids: CASSQAANQPQHF. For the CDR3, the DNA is TGCGCCAGCAGCCAGGCGGCTAATCAGCCCCAGCATTTT.

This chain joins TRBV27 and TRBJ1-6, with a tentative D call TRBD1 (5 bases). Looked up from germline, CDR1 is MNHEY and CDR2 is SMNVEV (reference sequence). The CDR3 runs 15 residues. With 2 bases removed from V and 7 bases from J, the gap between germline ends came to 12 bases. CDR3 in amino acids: CASSLEGTGNSPLHF. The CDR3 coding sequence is TGTGCCAGCAGTTTAGAGGGGACGGGGAATTCACCCCTCCACTTT.

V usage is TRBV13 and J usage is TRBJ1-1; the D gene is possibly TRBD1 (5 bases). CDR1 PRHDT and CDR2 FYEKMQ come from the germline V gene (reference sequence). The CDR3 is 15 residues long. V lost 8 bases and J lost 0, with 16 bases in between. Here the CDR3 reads CASEGAVNMNTEAFF. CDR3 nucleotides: TGTGCCAGCGAAGGGGCAGTTAATATGAACACTGAAGCTTTCTTT. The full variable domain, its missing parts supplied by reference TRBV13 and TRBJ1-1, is AAGVIQSPRHLIKEKRETATLKCYPIPRHDTVYWYQQGPGQDPQFLISFYEKMQSDKGSIPDRFSAQQFSDYHSELNMSSLELGDSALYFCASEGAVNMNTEAFFGQGTRLTVV.

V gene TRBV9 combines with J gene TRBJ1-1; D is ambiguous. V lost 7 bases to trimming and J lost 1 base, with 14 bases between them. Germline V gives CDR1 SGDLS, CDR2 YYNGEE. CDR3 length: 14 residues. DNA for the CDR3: TGTGCCAGCCCCGTTGCGAAGCGGAACACTGAAGCTTTCTTT. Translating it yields CASPVAKRNTEAFF.

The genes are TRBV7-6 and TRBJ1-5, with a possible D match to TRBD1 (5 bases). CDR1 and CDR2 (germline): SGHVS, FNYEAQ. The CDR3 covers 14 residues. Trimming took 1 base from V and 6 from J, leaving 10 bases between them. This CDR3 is CASSLGTFPQPQHF. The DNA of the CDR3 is TGTGCCAGCAGCTTAGGGACATTCCCTCAGCCCCAGCATTTT.

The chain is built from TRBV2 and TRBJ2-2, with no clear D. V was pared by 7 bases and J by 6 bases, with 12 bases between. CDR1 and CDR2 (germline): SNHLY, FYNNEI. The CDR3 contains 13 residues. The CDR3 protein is CASNPLESGELFF. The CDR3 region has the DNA TGTGCCAGCAACCCCCTTGAGTCCGGGGAGCTGTTTTTT. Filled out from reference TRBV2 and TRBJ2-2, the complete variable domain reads EPEVTQTPSHQVTQMGQEVILRCVPISNHLYFYWYRQILGQKVEFLVSFYNNEISEKSEIFDDQFSVERPDGSNFTLKIRSTKLEDSAMYFCASNPLESGELFFGEGSRLTVL.

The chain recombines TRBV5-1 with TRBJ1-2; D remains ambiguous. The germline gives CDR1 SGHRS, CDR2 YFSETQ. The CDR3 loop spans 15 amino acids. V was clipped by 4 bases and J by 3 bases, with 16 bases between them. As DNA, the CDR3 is TGCGCCAGCAGCCCCCAACCCCAGGCGGACTATGGCTACACCTTC. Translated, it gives CASSPQPQADYGYTF.

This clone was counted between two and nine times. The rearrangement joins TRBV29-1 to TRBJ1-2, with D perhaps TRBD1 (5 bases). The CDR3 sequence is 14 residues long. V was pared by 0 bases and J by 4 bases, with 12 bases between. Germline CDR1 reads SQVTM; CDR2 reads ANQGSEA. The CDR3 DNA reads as TGCAGCGTTGAAGAGACCCGGGACGGCTATGGCTACACCTTC. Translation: CSVEETRDGYGYTF.

CDR3 region: CASSPAAGSREQYF. In DNA, the CDR3 is TGTGCCAGCTCACCTGCGGCAGGGTCCCGCGAGCAGTACTTC. J is TRBJ2-7 and V is TRBV18, with D tentatively TRBD1 (5 bases). Germline V CDR1 and CDR2: KGHSH, LQKENI. V was trimmed by 3 bases and J by 6 bases, leaving 15 bases between them. CDR3 size: 14 residues.

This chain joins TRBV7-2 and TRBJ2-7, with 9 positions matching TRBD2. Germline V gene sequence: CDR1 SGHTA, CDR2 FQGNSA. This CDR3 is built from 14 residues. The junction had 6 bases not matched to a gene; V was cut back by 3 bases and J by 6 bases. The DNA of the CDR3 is TGTGCCAGCAGCTTCCGGACTAGCGAGGGCGAGCAGTACTTC. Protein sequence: CASSFRTSEGEQYF.

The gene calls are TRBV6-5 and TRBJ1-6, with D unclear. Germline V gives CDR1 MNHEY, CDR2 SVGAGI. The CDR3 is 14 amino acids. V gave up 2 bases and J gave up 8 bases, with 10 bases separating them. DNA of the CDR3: TGTGCCAGCAGTTACCGGGCTGGGGATTCACCCCTCCACTTT. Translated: CASSYRAGDSPLHF.

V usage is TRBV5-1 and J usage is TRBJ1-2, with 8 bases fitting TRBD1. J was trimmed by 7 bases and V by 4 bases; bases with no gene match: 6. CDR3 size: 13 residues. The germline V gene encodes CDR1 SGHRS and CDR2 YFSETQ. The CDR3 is CASSRTGSGGYTF. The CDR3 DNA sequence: TGCGCCAGCAGCCGGACAGGGTCCGGTGGCTACACCTTC. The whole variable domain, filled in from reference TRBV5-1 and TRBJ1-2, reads KAGVTQTPRYLIKTRGQQVTLSCSPISGHRSVSWYQQTPGQGLQFLFEYFSETQRNKGNFPGRFSGRQFSNSRSEMNVSTLELGDSALYLCASSRTGSGGYTFGSGTRLTVV.

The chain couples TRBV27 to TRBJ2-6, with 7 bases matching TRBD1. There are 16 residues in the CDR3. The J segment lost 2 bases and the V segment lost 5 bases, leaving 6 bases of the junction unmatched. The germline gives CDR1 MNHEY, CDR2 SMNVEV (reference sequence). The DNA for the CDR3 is TGTGCCAGCAGTCTCCAAGGACAGGCTGGGGCCAACGTCCTGACTTTC. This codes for CASSLQGQAGANVLTF.

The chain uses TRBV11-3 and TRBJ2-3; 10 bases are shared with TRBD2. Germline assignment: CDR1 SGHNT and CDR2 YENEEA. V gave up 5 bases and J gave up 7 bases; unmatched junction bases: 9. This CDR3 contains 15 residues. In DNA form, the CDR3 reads TGTGCCAGCAGCCCACTTAGCGGGAGGAGCTATACGCAGTATTTT. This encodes CASSPLSGRSYTQYF.